The 11 T cell receptor beta chains below were found in one sample sequenced in a study of identical twins (dated by TCRdb to 2015 to 2016). Library creation used 5' RACE. The instrument given in TCRdb is Illumina HiSeq 2000. TCRdb reprocessing: public reads trimmed at Q25 with fastp, clones called with MiXCR, in-frame beta chains kept. Duplicate CDR3 protein sequences are folded into a single record with the most common DNA and genes. Counted in this sample were more than 600,000 distinct CDR3 sequences; 15% to 20% of them appeared once. The top ten constitute about an eighth of the sample. Another study also made use of these data, one on T cells expressing NK-cell markers.

Sample: PBMCs. These receptors originate from a woman aged 18 to 35 in good health.

The gene calls are TRBV12-3 or TRBV12-4 and TRBJ1-2; a possible D gene is TRBD1 (5 bases). CDR3 size: 14 residues. V lost 0 bases to trimming and J lost 3 bases, with 8 bases between them. The CDR3 here is CASSLAGRDYGYTF. The CDR3 bases are TGTGCCAGCAGTTTAGCGGGCAGGGACTATGGCTACACCTTC.

J is TRBJ2-3 and V is TRBV20-1, with D possibly being TRBD2 (6 bases). This CDR3 has 14 amino acids. Per the germline V gene, CDR1 is DFQATT and CDR2 is SNEGSKA (reference sequence). V lost 0 bases to trimming and J lost 2 bases, with 9 bases between them. CDR3 region: CSARDGGYTDTQYF. For the CDR3, the DNA is TGCAGTGCTAGAGATGGGGGGTACACAGATACGCAGTATTTT.

This clonotype has at least ten counts. The chain joins TRBV27 to TRBJ2-3; D gene uncertain. The CDR3 totals 12 residues. Germline V gene lookup returns CDR1 MNHEY and CDR2 SMNVEV (reference sequence). The V and J ends lost 4 bases and 2 bases respectively, with 4 bases between them. The CDR3: CASSSYTDTQYF. CDR3 bases: TGTGCCAGCAGTTCATACACAGATACGCAGTATTTT.

In its sample, this clonotype was seen a few times. The gene calls are TRBV15 and TRBJ1-2; D is uncertain. Germline assignment: CDR1 LNHNV and CDR2 YYDKDF (reference sequence). This CDR3 has 15 amino acids. The germline V and J ends were trimmed by 1 base and 5 bases, with 14 bases remaining between them. The chain's CDR3 is CATSRGYWAPYGYTF. The CDR3 coding sequence is TGTGCCACCAGCAGAGGATATTGGGCCCCTTATGGCTACACCTTC.

This clonotype has ten or more counts. This chain uses TRBV27 with TRBJ2-1; the D gene is possibly TRBD2 (6 bases). The germline CDR1 and CDR2 sequences are MNHEY and SMNVEV (reference sequence). The CDR3 loop spans 16 amino acids. Trimming took 2 bases from V and 7 from J, leaving 18 bases between them. The CDR3 nucleotides read TGTGCCAGCAGTTTAGTCCTTCCGGCGGGGCGGAATGAGCAGTTCTTC. It codes for CASSLVLPAGRNEQFF.

This clonotype was seen a few times. The rearrangement joins TRBV5-1 to TRBJ2-4, with 7 bases matching TRBD1. Germline V lookup: CDR1 SGHRS, CDR2 YFSETQ. The CDR3 covers 15 residues. V lost 4 bases, J lost 3 bases, and 7 bases stayed unmatched. CDR3 region: CASSDTGEGKNIQYF. The CDR3 DNA is TGCGCCAGCAGCGATACAGGGGAAGGCAAAAACATTCAGTACTTC.

V and J are TRBV20-1 and TRBJ2-1; 10 bases fit TRBD2. Per the germline V gene, CDR1 is DFQATT and CDR2 is SNEGSKA (reference sequence). V lost 1 base, J lost 5 bases, and 5 bases stayed unmatched. The CDR3 contains 15 residues. CDR3 nucleotides: TGCAGTGCTAGAGCTGAACTAGCGGGAAACAATGAGCAGTTCTTC. Translating it yields CSARAELAGNNEQFF.

The chain joins TRBV27 to TRBJ2-5; TRBD1 aligns across 8 bases. V lost 6 bases, J lost 4 bases, and 7 bases stayed unmatched. This CDR3 contains 14 residues. The germline V gene encodes CDR1 MNHEY and CDR2 SMNVEV (reference sequence). CDR3 region: CASRLTGGLETQYF. CDR3 in DNA: TGTGCCAGCAGGCTTACAGGGGGTTTAGAGACCCAGTACTTC.

This clonotype was seen more than once but under ten times. J is TRBJ1-1 and V is TRBV20-1; D remains ambiguous. V was pared by 8 bases and J by 1 base, with 8 bases between. CDR1 is DFQATT, CDR2 SNEGSKA, per germline (reference sequence). This CDR3 contains 11 residues. The CDR3 DNA is TGCAGTCCCTCGAAGAACACTGAAGCTTTCTTT. Its protein is CSPSKNTEAFF.

This chain links TRBV12-3 or TRBV12-4 with TRBJ2-3, with a possible D match to TRBD2 (6 bases). Deletions cut 6 bases from V and 7 bases from J, with 17 bases between. This CDR3 has 14 amino acids. The chain's CDR3 is CASRGTGLSYTQYF. DNA for the CDR3: TGTGCCAGCAGGGGCACGGGACTGAGTTATACGCAGTATTTT.

The rearrangement uses TRBV5-1 and TRBJ2-1, with D possibly being TRBD2 (5 bases). This CDR3 is built from 14 residues. Germline assignment: CDR1 SGHRS and CDR2 YFSETQ. Trimming cost V 2 bases and J 8 bases, with 14 bases left between them. CDR3 in DNA: TGCGCCAGCAGCTTTTCCTCTAGCCTCGATGAGCAGTTCTTC. Translating it yields CASSFSSSLDEQFF.